The present TCR beta chain was sequenced within a study of cytomegalovirus exposure and HLA in healthy donors. Study at large: Previous work identified 95 million to 120 million unique TCR beta sequences from around 200 million T cells. Falling in the Caucasian-associated ancestry cluster were 80% to 85% of under 450 genotyped donors. Study results and limitations: Exclusion applied to some V segments, including TRBV6-2 and TRBV6-3, as they were indistinguishable.

Germline V CDR1 and CDR2: SNHLY, FYNNEI. Losses at the gene ends were 5 bases for V and 10 bases for J; bases not matched to a gene: 10. The CDR3 totals 14 residues. This PCR relied on a set of 60 Vbeta primers and 13 Jbeta primers. Profiled with immunoSEQ multiplex PCR; TCRdb holds only in-frame clones, not every one. The sample lists 60,000 to 80,000 clones; around 73% were seen once. This clone was observed a handful of times. The antigen remains undetermined. This receptor was taken from a girl aged 10-17 years in good health and CMV-seropositive. The sample was PBMCs. The gene calls are TRBV2 and TRBJ2-1; TRBD2 matches at 8 bases. This chain's CDR3 is CASSSVGLAQEQFF. The CDR3 coding sequence is TGTGCCAGCAGTTCCGTCGGACTAGCCCAAGAGCAGTTCTTC.